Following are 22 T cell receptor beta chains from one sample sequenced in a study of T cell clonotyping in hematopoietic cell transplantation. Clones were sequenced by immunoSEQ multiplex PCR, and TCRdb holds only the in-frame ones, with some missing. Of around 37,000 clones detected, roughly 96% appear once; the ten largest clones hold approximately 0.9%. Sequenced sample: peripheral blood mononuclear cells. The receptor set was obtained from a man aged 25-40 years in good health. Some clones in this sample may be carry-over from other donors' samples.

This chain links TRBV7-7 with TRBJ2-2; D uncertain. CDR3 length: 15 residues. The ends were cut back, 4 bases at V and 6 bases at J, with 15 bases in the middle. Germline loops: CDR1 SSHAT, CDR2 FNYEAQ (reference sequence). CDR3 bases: TGTGCCAGCAGCTCGGGTCCCTTACAGTCCGGGGAGCTGTTTTTT. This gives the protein CASSSGPLQSGELFF.

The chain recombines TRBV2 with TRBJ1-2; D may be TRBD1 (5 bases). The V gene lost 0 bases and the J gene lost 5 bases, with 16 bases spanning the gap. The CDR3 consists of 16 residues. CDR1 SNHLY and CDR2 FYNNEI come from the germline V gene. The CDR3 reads CASSEAQGASGYGYTF. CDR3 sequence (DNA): TGTGCCAGCAGTGAAGCTCAAGGGGCAAGTGGGTATGGCTACACCTTC.

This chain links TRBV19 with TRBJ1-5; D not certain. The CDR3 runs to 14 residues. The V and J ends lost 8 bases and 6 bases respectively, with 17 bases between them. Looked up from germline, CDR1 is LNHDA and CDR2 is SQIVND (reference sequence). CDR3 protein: CASEIFPGGQPQHF. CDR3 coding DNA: TGTGCCAGTGAGATATTCCCTGGAGGTCAGCCCCAGCATTTT. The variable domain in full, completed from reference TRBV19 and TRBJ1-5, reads DGGITQSPKYLFRKEGQNVTLSCEQNLNHDAMYWYRQDPGQGLRLIYYSQIVNDFQKGDIAEGYSVSREKKESFPLTVTSAQKNPTAFYLCASEIFPGGQPQHFGDGTRLSIL.

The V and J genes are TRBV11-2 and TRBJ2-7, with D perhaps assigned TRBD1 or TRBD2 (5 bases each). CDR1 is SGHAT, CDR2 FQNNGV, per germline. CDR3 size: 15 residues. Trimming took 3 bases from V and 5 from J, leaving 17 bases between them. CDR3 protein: CASSFGASLVHEQYF. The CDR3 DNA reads TGTGCCAGCAGCTTCGGGGCGTCCCTTGTTCACGAGCAGTACTTC.

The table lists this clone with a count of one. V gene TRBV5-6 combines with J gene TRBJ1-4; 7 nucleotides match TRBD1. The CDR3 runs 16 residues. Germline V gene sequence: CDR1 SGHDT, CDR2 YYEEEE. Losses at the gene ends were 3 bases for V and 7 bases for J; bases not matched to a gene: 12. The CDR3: CASSSNRGRLTEKLFF. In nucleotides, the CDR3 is TGTGCCAGCAGCTCCAACAGGGGAAGGTTGACTGAAAAACTGTTTTTT. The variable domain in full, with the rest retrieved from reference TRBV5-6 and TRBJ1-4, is DAGVTQSPTHLIKTRGQQVTLRCSPKSGHDTVSWYQQALGQGPQFIFQYYEEEERQRGNFPDRFSGHQFPNYSSELNVNALLLGDSALYLCASSSNRGRLTEKLFFGSGTQLSVL.

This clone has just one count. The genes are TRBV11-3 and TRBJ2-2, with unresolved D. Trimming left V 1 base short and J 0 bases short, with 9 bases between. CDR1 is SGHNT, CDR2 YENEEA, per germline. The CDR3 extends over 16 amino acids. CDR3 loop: CASSLGPPSNTGELFF. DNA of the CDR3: TGTGCCAGCAGCTTAGGTCCCCCATCGAACACCGGGGAGCTGTTTTTT.

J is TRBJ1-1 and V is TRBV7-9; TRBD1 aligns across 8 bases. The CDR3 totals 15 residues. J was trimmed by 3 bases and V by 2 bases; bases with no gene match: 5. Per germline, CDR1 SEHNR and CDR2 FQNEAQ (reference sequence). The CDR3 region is CASSLIQGVDTEAFF. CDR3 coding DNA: TGTGCCAGCAGCTTAATACAGGGGGTTGACACTGAAGCTTTCTTT.

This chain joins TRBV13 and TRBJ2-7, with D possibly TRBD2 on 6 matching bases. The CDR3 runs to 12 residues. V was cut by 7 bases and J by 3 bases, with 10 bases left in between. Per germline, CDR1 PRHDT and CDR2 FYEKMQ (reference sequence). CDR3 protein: CASTLGGYEQYF. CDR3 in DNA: TGTGCCAGCACCCTGGGGGGCTACGAGCAGTACTTC.

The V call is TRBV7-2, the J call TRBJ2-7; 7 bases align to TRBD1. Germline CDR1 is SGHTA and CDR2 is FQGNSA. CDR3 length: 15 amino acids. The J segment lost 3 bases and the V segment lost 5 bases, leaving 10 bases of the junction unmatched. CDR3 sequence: CASSRGTALRYEQYF. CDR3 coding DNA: TGTGCCAGCAGCCGTGGGACAGCCCTCCGCTACGAGCAGTACTTC. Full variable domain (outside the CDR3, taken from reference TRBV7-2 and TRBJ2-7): GAGVSQSPSNKVTEKGKDVELRCDPISGHTALYWYRQSLGQGLEFLIYFQGNSAPDKSGLPSDRFSAERTGGSVSTLTIQRTQQEDSAVYLCASSRGTALRYEQYFGPGTRLTVT.

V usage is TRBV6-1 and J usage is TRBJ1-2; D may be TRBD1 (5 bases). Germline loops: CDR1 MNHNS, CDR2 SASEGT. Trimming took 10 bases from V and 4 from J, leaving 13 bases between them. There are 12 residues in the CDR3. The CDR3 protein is CATLKDTYGYTF. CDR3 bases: TGTGCCACGCTAAAGGACACCTATGGCTACACCTTC.

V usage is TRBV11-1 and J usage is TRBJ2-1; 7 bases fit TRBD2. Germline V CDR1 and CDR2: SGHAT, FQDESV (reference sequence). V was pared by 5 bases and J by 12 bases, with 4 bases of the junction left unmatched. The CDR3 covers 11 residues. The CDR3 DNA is TGTGCCAGCAGCCATGGGACTATGCAGTTCTTC. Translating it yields CASSHGTMQFF.

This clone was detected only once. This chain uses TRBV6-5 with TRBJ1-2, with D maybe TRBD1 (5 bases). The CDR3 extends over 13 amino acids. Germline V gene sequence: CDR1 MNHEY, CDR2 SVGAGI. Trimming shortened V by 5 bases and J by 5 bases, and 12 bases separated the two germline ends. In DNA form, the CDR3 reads TGTGCCAGCAGTCAGACCGGGACTTATGGCTACACCTTC. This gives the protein CASSQTGTYGYTF.

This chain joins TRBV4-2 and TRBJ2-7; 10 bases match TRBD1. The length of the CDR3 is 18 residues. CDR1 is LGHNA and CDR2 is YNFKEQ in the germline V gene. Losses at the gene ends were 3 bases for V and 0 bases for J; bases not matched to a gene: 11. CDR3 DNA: TGTGCCAGCAGCCAGTCCCCCCAAGGACAGGGGGTCTCCTACGAGCAGTACTTC. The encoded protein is CASSQSPQGQGVSYEQYF.

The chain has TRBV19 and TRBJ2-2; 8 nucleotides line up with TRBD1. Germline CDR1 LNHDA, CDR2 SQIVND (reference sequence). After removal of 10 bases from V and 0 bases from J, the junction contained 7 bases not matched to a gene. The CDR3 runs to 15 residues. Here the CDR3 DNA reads TGTGCCACCACCTGGACAGGGACGAACACCGGGGAGCTGTTTTTT. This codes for CATTWTGTNTGELFF.

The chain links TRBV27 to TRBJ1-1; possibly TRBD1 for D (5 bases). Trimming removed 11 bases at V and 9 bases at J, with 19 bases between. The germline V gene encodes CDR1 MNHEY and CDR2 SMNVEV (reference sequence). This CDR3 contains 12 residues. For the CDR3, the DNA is TGTGCCTCTTCATCGGGGGGGACCCAAGCTTTCTTT. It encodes CASSSGGTQAFF.

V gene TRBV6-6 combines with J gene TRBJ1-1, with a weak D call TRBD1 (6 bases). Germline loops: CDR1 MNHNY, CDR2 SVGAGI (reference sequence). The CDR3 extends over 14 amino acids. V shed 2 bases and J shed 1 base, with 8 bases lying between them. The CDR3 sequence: CASSYTGTNTEAFF. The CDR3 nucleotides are TGTGCCAGCAGTTACACAGGGACGAACACTGAAGCTTTCTTT.

The CDR3 sequence is CASSDRDTGELFF. The CDR3 DNA sequence: TGTGCCAGCAGTGACAGGGACACCGGGGAGCTGTTTTTT. The V gene is TRBV25-1, the J gene TRBJ2-2; a weak D match, TRBD1 (5 bases). The V end lost 3 bases, the J end lost 3 bases, and 5 bases lay between the germline ends. The CDR3 totals 13 residues. Germline CDR1 is MGHDK and CDR2 is SYGVNS.

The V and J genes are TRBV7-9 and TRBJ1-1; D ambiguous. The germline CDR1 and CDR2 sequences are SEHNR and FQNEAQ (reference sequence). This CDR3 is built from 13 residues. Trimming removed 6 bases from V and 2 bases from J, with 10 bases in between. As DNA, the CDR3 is TGTGCCAGCAGTCCTAACGGAAACACTGAAGCTTTCTTT. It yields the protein CASSPNGNTEAFF. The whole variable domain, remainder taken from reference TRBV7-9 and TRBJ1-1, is DTGVSQNPRHKITKRGQNVTFRCDPISEHNRLYWYRQTLGQGPEFLTYFQNEAQLEKSRLLSDRFSAERPKGSFSTLEIQRTEQGDSAMYLCASSPNGNTEAFFGQGTRLTVV.

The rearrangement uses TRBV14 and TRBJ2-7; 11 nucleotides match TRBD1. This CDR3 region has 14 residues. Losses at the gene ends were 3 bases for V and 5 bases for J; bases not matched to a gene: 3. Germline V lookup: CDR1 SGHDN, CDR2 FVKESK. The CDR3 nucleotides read TGTGCCAGCAGCCACGGACAGGGGGCCGACGAGCAGTACTTC. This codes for CASSHGQGADEQYF.

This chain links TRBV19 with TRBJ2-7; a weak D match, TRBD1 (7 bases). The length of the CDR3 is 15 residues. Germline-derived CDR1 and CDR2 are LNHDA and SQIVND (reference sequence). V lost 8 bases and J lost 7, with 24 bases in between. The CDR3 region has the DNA TGTGCCAGTTCCACAACCAGGGGGACTTCTGGGGAGCAGTACTTC. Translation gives CASSTTRGTSGEQYF.

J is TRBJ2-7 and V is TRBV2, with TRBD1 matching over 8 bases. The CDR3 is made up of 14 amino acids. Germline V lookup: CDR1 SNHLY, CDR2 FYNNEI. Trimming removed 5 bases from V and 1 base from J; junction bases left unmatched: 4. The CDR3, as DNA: TGTGCCAGCAGTCCGGGACAGGCTTCCTACGAGCAGTACTTC. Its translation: CASSPGQASYEQYF.

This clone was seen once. The CDR3 coding sequence is TGTGCCAGCAGCCAGACGGGGAGACAGCGGGGTGGGTACGAGCAGTACTTC. This sequence encodes CASSQTGRQRGGYEQYF. The chain joins TRBV7-9 to TRBJ2-7; TRBD2 matches at 7 bases. This CDR3 is built from 17 residues. Germline CDR1 SEHNR, CDR2 FQNEAQ (reference sequence). J was trimmed by 4 bases and V by 5 bases; bases with no gene match: 17.